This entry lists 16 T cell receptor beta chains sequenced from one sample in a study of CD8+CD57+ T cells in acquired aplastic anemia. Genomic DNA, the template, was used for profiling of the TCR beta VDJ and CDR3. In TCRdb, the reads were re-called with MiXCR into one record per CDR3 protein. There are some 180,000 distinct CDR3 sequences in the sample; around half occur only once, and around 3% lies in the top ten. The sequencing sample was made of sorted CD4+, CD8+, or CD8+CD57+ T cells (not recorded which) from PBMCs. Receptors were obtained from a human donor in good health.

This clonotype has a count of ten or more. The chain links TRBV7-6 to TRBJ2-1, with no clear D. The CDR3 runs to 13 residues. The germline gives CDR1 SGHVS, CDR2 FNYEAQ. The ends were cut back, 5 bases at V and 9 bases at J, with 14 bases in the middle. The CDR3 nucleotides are TGTGCCAGCAGCCCGGCTCCCGGGCCTGAGCAGTTCTTC. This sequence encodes CASSPAPGPEQFF.

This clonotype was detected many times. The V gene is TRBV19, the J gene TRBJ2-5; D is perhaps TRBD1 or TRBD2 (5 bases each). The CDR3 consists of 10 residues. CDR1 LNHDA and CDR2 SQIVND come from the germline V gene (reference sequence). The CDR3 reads CAGTRETQYF. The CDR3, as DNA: TGTGCTGGGACGAGGGAGACCCAGTACTTC.

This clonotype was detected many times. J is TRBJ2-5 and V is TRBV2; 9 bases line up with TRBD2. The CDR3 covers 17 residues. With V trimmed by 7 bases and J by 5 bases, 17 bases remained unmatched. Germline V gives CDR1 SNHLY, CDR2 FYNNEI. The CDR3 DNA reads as TGTGCCAGCATTGACCCCGTTTTGGCGGGAGGGCAGGAGACCCAGTACTTC. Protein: CASIDPVLAGGQETQYF.

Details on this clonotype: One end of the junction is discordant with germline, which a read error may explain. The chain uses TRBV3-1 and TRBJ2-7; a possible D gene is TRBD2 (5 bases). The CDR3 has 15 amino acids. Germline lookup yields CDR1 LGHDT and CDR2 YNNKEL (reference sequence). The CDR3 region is CASSPDRAGSYDQYF. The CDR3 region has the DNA TGTGCCAGCAGCCCCGACCGGGCGGGCTCCTACGACCAGTACTTC.

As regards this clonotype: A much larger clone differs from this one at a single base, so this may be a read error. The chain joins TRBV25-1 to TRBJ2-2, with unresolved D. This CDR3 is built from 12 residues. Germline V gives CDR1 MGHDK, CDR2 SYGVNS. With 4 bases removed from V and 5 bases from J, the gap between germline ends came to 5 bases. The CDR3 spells CASSGLTGELFF. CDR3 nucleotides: TGTGCCAGCAGTGGATTGACCGGGGAGCTGTTTTTT.

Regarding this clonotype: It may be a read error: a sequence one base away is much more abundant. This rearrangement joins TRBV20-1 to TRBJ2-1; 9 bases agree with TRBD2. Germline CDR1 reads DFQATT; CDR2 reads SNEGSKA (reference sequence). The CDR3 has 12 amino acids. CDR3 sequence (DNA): TGCAGTGCTAGAGGACTAGCGGATGAGCAGTGCTTC. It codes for CSARGLADEQCF.

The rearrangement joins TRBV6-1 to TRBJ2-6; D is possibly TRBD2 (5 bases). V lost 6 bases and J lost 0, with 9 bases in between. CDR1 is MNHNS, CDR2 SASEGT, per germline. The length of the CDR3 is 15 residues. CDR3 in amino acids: CASRNEGSGANVLTF. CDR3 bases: TGTGCCAGCAGAAACGAGGGCTCTGGGGCCAACGTCCTGACTTTC.

CDR3 coding DNA: TGCAGTGCTAGGGCTAGCGGGAGTCCCGGGGAGCTGTTTTTT. Encoded protein: CSARASGSPGELFF. The chain combines TRBV20-1 with TRBJ2-2; 10 bases map to TRBD2. J was trimmed by 6 bases and V by 3 bases; bases with no gene match: 4. The CDR3 has 14 amino acids. CDR1 and CDR2 (germline): DFQATT, SNEGSKA (reference sequence).

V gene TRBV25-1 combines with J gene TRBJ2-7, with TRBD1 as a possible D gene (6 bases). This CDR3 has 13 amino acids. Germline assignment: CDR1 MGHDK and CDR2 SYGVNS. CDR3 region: CARQDTSSYEQYF. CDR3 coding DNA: TGTGCTAGACAGGACACCAGCTCCTACGAGCAGTACTTC.

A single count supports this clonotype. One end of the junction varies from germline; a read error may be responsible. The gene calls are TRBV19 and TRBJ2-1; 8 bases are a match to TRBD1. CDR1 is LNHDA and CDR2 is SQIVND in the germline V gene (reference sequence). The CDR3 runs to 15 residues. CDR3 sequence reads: CASSPDRGSHNEQFF. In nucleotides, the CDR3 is TGTGCCAGCAGCCCCGACAGGGGCTCCCACAATGAGCAGTTCTTC.

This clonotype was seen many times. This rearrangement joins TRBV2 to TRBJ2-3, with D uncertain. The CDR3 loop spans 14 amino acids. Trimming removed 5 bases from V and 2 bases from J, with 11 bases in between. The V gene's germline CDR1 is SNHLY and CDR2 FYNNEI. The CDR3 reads CASSSGTVTDTQYF. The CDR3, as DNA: TGTGCCAGCAGTTCCGGTACCGTCACAGATACGCAGTATTTT.

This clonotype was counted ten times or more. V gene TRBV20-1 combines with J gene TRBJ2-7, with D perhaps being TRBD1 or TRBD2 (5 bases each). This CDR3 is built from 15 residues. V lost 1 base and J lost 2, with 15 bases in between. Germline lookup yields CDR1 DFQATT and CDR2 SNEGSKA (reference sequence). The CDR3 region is CSARVSGTDTYEQYF. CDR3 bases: TGCAGTGCTAGAGTTAGTGGGACGGACACCTACGAGCAGTACTTC.

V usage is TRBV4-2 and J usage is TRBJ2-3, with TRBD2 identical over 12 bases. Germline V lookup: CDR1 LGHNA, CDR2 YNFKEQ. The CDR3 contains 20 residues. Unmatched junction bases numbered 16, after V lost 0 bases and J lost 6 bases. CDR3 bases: TGTGCCAGCAGCCAAGAGCGGAGTCGGGGACTAGCGGGCCGGGGCGATACGCAGTATTTT. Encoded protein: CASSQERSRGLAGRGDTQYF.

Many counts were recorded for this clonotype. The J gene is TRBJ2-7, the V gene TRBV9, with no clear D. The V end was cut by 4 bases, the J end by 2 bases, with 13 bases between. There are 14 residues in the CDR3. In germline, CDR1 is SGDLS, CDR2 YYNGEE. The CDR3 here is CASSLGISAYEQYF. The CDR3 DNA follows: TGTGCCAGCAGCCTGGGGATTTCAGCCTACGAGCAGTACTTC.

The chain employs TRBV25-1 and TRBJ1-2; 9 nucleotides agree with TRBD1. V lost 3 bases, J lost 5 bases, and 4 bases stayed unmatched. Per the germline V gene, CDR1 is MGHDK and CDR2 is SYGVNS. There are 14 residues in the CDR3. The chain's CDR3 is CASSEGTGSYGYTF. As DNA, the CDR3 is TGTGCCAGCAGTGAGGGGACAGGGTCTTATGGCTACACCTTC.

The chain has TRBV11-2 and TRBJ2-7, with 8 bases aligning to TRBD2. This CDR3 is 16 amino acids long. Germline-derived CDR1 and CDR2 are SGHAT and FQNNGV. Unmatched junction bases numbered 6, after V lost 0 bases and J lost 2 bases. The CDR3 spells CASSLEVSGATYEQYF. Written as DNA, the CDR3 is TGTGCCAGCAGCTTAGAGGTTAGCGGGGCGACCTACGAGCAGTACTTC.